Presented here are 32 T cell receptor beta chains from one specimen sequenced in a study of blood T cell repertoires in COVID-19. Libraries were prepared by immunoSEQ multiplex PCR; TCRdb keeps only in-frame clonotypes and omits some of them. The table has approximately 220,000 clones, about 85% seen once. Sequencing input: peripheral blood. The receptors originated from a woman older than 75 with acute or convalescent COVID-19.

This clone was found many times. The chain combines TRBV7-6 with TRBJ1-6; 10 bases match TRBD1. The CDR3 extends over 15 amino acids. After removal of 5 bases from V and 9 bases from J, the junction contained 7 bases not matched to a gene. The germline CDR1 and CDR2 sequences are SGHVS and FNYEAQ. In DNA, the CDR3 is TGTGCCAGCAGCACACACCGGGACAGGGGTTCACCCCTCCACTTT. Its protein product is CASSTHRDRGSPLHF. Drawing the rest from reference TRBV7-6 and TRBJ1-6, the complete variable domain is GAGVSQSPRYKVTKRGQDVALRCDPISGHVSLYWYRQALGQGPEFLTYFNYEAQQDKSGLPNDRFSAERPEGSISTLTIQRTEQRDSAMYRCASSTHRDRGSPLHFGNGTRLTVT.

The chain employs TRBV7-3 and TRBJ2-7, with 8 bases identical to TRBD1. Germline V gives CDR1 SGHTA, CDR2 FQGTGA. This CDR3 spans 15 amino acids. The junction had 4 bases not matched to a gene; V was cut back by 2 bases and J by 1 base. This chain's CDR3 is CASSLSGTGSYEQYF. The CDR3 DNA reads TGTGCCAGCAGCTTATCCGGGACAGGTTCCTACGAGCAGTACTTC.

The V call is TRBV9, the J call TRBJ1-2; D is unclear. Germline V gene lookup returns CDR1 SGDLS and CDR2 YYNGEE. Trimming removed 4 bases at V and 5 bases at J, with 15 bases between. The CDR3 contains 14 residues. Here the CDR3 reads CASSPDQAGYGYTF. Written as DNA, the CDR3 is TGTGCCAGCAGCCCCGACCAGGCGGGGTATGGCTACACCTTC.

CDR3 sequence reads: CASSSDRNYNSPLHF. In DNA, the CDR3 is TGCGCCAGCAGCTCGGACAGGAATTATAATTCACCCCTCCACTTT. V and J are TRBV5-1 and TRBJ1-6, with 7 nucleotides matching TRBD1. J lost 4 bases, V lost 3 bases, and 4 bases had no gene match. This CDR3 has 15 amino acids. Germline V gives CDR1 SGHRS, CDR2 YFSETQ.

This clone was found a few times. V gene TRBV5-1 combines with J gene TRBJ1-4; a possible D gene is TRBD1 (5 bases). Trimming stripped 4 bases from V and 7 bases from J, with 20 bases between. The CDR3 is 16 amino acids. Germline-derived CDR1 and CDR2 are SGHRS and YFSETQ. The CDR3 sequence: CASSPGGAGISEKLFF. The DNA of the CDR3 is TGCGCCAGCAGCCCAGGTGGGGCAGGCATAAGTGAAAAACTGTTTTTT. The whole variable domain, remainder taken from reference TRBV5-1 and TRBJ1-4, is KAGVTQTPRYLIKTRGQQVTLSCSPISGHRSVSWYQQTPGQGLQFLFEYFSETQRNKGNFPGRFSGRQFSNSRSEMNVSTLELGDSALYLCASSPGGAGISEKLFFGSGTQLSVL.

This clone showed up just a few times. The chain couples TRBV18 to TRBJ2-7; 7 bases fit TRBD2. CDR3 length: 16 residues. The germline CDR1 and CDR2 sequences are KGHSH and LQKENI. The trim removed 1 base at V and 1 base at J, leaving 7 bases unmatched. CDR3 nucleotides: TGTGCCAGCTCACCACTAGCGGGTCCGGCTTCCTACGAGCAGTACTTC. Translated, it gives CASSPLAGPASYEQYF. The variable domain in full, completed from reference TRBV18 and TRBJ2-7, reads NAGVMQNPRHLVRRRGQEARLRCSPMKGHSHVYWYRQLPEEGLKFMVYLQKENIIDESGMPKERFSAEFPKEGPSILRIQQVVRGDSAAYFCASSPLAGPASYEQYFGPGTRLTVT.

This chain links TRBV5-1 with TRBJ2-2; perhaps TRBD2 as D (6 bases). V lost 2 bases and J lost 4, with 12 bases in between. The CDR3 has 15 residues. Germline V gene sequence: CDR1 SGHRS, CDR2 YFSETQ. The CDR3 nucleotides are TGCGCCAGCAGCTTTACGGGAGCAAGCACCGGGGAGCTGTTTTTT. This encodes CASSFTGASTGELFF.

This chain connects TRBV19 to TRBJ1-1, with D possibly matching TRBD1 (6 bases). The CDR3 has 16 amino acids. V was pared by 0 bases and J by 0 bases, with 11 bases between. Germline V gives CDR1 LNHDA, CDR2 SQIVND (reference sequence). Here the CDR3 reads CASSIDATGLNTEAFF. As DNA, the CDR3 is TGTGCCAGTAGTATAGACGCGACAGGCCTGAACACTGAAGCTTTCTTT.

This sequence joins TRBV10-1 and TRBJ1-5; tentatively, D is TRBD1 (5 bases). The CDR3 is 15 amino acids. The germline CDR1 and CDR2 sequences are WNHNN and SYGVQD (reference sequence). V was clipped by 5 bases and J by 3 bases, with 14 bases between them. CDR3 DNA sequence: TGCGCCAGCAGTCTTAGGGAGGGGCCCAATCAGCCCCAGCATTTT. Translation: CASSLREGPNQPQHF.

The chain links TRBV29-1 to TRBJ2-3, with D perhaps matching TRBD2 (6 bases). Trimming took off 3 bases at V and 2 bases at J, with 15 bases between the two ends. The CDR3 spans 15 residues. Germline assignment: CDR1 SQVTM and CDR2 ANQGSEA. The CDR3 sequence: CSVDSRLDPTDTQYF. Written as DNA, the CDR3 is TGCAGCGTTGACTCGCGACTAGATCCCACAGATACGCAGTATTTT.

The chain couples TRBV24-1 to TRBJ2-7; tentatively, D is TRBD2 (5 bases). CDR1 and CDR2 (germline): KGHDR, SFDVKD. Trimming took 5 bases from V and 3 from J, leaving 10 bases between them. The CDR3 consists of 13 residues. The CDR3 is CATSVQGSYEQYF. CDR3 DNA sequence: TGTGCCACCAGTGTACAAGGGAGCTACGAGCAGTACTTC.

The CDR3 protein is CASRSTGGILAEAFF. CDR3 coding DNA: TGTGCCAGTAGGTCGACAGGGGGAATTCTAGCTGAAGCTTTCTTT. The genes are TRBV19 and TRBJ1-1, with TRBD1 identical over 9 bases. The germline CDR1 and CDR2 sequences are LNHDA and SQIVND (reference sequence). This CDR3 region has 15 residues. Germline trimming cut 6 bases from V and 6 bases from J; bases unmatched to any gene: 11.

The chain combines TRBV6-5 with TRBJ1-4; a weak D match, TRBD1 (6 bases). Germline V lookup: CDR1 MNHEY, CDR2 SVGAGI. The V and J ends lost 7 bases and 7 bases respectively, with 19 bases between them. The CDR3 has 15 residues. This chain's CDR3 is CASISPGGRAEKLFF. Here the CDR3 DNA reads TGTGCCAGCATTAGTCCCGGGGGGCGGGCTGAAAAACTGTTTTTT.

V gene TRBV28 combines with J gene TRBJ1-2; TRBD1 matches 10 bases. Germline CDR1 reads MDHEN; CDR2 reads SYDVKM. This CDR3 is 14 amino acids long. The trim removed 4 bases at V and 2 bases at J, leaving 1 base unmatched. CDR3 sequence: CASSSTGGNYGYTF. The CDR3 DNA is TGTGCCAGCAGTTCGACAGGGGGCAACTATGGCTACACCTTC.

This rearrangement joins TRBV14 to TRBJ1-1; D remains unclear. The germline gives CDR1 SGHDN, CDR2 FVKESK. The CDR3 has 13 amino acids. The germline V and J ends were trimmed by 4 bases and 0 bases, with 6 bases remaining between them. CDR3 bases: TGTGCCAGCAGCCGTTCGGTGAACACTGAAGCTTTCTTT. Encoded protein: CASSRSVNTEAFF.

The chain combines TRBV7-6 with TRBJ2-2; the match to TRBD1 covers 10 bases. This CDR3 has 17 amino acids. With 5 bases clipped from V and 6 bases from J, the junction kept 12 bases outside the gene matches. Germline V lookup: CDR1 SGHVS, CDR2 FNYEAQ. The CDR3 bases are TGTGCCAGCAGCCCCCGAGGGGGACAGGGGATCTCCGGGGAGCTGTTTTTT. Protein: CASSPRGGQGISGELFF.

The rearrangement links TRBV7-9 to TRBJ2-1, with D tentatively TRBD2 (6 bases). V was pared by 5 bases and J by 9 bases, with 20 bases between. This CDR3 is 15 amino acids long. CDR1 and CDR2 (germline): SEHNR, FQNEAQ (reference sequence). The CDR3 sequence is CASSLGAGLGGEQFF. The CDR3 DNA follows: TGTGCCAGCAGCCTAGGGGCAGGGCTCGGGGGTGAGCAGTTCTTC.

The rearrangement joins TRBV5-4 to TRBJ2-7; a possible D gene is TRBD1 (6 bases). Germline V lookup: CDR1 SGHNT, CDR2 YYREEE (reference sequence). V dropped 2 bases and J dropped 4 bases, with 13 bases sitting between them. The CDR3 has 14 residues. CDR3 nucleotide sequence: TGTGCCAGCAGCTTCACAGGGACGACATACGAGCAGTACTTC. It is translated as CASSFTGTTYEQYF.

This chain joins TRBV12-3 or TRBV12-4 and TRBJ1-2, with a tentative D call TRBD1 (5 bases). This CDR3 spans 12 amino acids. V dropped 5 bases and J dropped 6 bases, with 10 bases sitting between them. CDR3 in amino acids: CASSAQGNGYTF. In DNA form, the CDR3 reads TGTGCCAGCAGTGCCCAGGGAAATGGCTACACCTTC.

The chain couples TRBV10-3 to TRBJ1-6; D call uncertain. Germline V gene sequence: CDR1 ENHRY, CDR2 SYGVKD. The CDR3 has 13 residues. Trimming took off 8 bases at V and 7 bases at J, with 12 bases between the two ends. In nucleotides, the CDR3 is TGTGCCATCCGGGGAATGGAGAATTCACCCCTCCACTTT. It yields the protein CAIRGMENSPLHF.

DNA of the CDR3: TGTGCCAGCACGGCGGGAGCGGCTGGGGCCAACGTCCTGACTTTC. This sequence encodes CASTAGAAGANVLTF. The gene calls are TRBV27 and TRBJ2-6, with TRBD2 matching over 7 bases. The CDR3 covers 15 residues. The junction had 5 bases not matched to a gene; V was cut back by 7 bases and J by 2 bases. Germline loops: CDR1 MNHEY, CDR2 SMNVEV (reference sequence).

This chain's CDR3 is CATSDPKGADTQYF. CDR3 nucleotides: TGTGCCACCAGTGATCCTAAAGGGGCAGATACGCAGTATTTT. The chain uses TRBV24-1 and TRBJ2-3, with a weak D call TRBD1 (5 bases). In germline, CDR1 is KGHDR, CDR2 SFDVKD. Trimming left V 3 bases short and J 4 bases short, with 10 bases between. The CDR3 covers 14 residues.

This clone was seen a handful of times. The rearrangement links TRBV19 to TRBJ1-2; D might be TRBD1 (5 bases). The germline V gene has CDR1 LNHDA and CDR2 SQIVND (reference sequence). The V end was cut by 5 bases, the J end by 0 bases, with 10 bases between. This CDR3 is built from 14 residues. CDR3 in amino acids: CASSPSTANYGYTF. Written as DNA, the CDR3 is TGTGCCAGTAGTCCATCGACAGCTAACTATGGCTACACCTTC.

DNA of the CDR3: TGTGCCAGCAGTTACTCCAGGGTGACCTACGAGCAGTACTTC. This translates into CASSYSRVTYEQYF. The chain joins TRBV6-5 to TRBJ2-7; a possible D gene is TRBD1 (5 bases). CDR1 is MNHEY and CDR2 is SVGAGI in the germline V gene. The CDR3 consists of 14 residues. V gave up 0 bases and J gave up 2 bases, with 8 bases separating them.

This clone was seen a handful of times. Other DNA sequences in this sample translate to the same CDR3. The rearrangement links TRBV28 to TRBJ2-2, with D perhaps TRBD1 (6 bases). The CDR3 loop spans 14 amino acids. The V and J ends lost 4 bases and 1 base respectively, with 7 bases between them. CDR1 and CDR2 from the germline V gene are MDHEN and SYDVKM. The CDR3 DNA follows: TGTGCCAGCAGTTCGGGACAGAACACCGGGGAGCTGTTTTTT. Amino acids: CASSSGQNTGELFF.

The rearrangement links TRBV5-5 to TRBJ2-7; perhaps TRBD1 as D (6 bases). The germline CDR1 and CDR2 sequences are SGHKS and YYEKEE (reference sequence). Trimming shortened V by 4 bases and J by 3 bases, and 11 bases separated the two germline ends. The CDR3 is made up of 13 amino acids. Here the CDR3 reads CASSPGHSYEQYF. The CDR3 nucleotides read TGTGCCAGCAGCCCGGGACACAGCTACGAGCAGTACTTC.

The V and J genes are TRBV28 and TRBJ2-7, with D maybe TRBD1 (5 bases). Germline assignment: CDR1 MDHEN and CDR2 SYDVKM. There are 12 residues in the CDR3. V lost 5 bases and J lost 7, with 12 bases in between. Written as DNA, the CDR3 is TGTGCCAGCAGTCTCAATCGACAGGAGCAGTACTTC. Amino acid sequence: CASSLNRQEQYF.

Only one count was recorded for this clone. The V call is TRBV7-8, the J call TRBJ1-1, with 7 nucleotides matching TRBD1. Germline V gene sequence: CDR1 SGHVS, CDR2 FQNEAQ. The CDR3 sequence is 14 residues long. The J segment lost 5 bases and the V segment lost 5 bases, leaving 8 bases of the junction unmatched. In DNA form, the CDR3 reads TGTGCCAGCAGCGTCTCAGGGGGTGATACTGAAGCTTTCTTT. Protein product: CASSVSGGDTEAFF.

This rearrangement joins TRBV27 to TRBJ1-5, with 7 bases aligning to TRBD1. Germline assignment: CDR1 MNHEY and CDR2 SMNVEV (reference sequence). Losses at the gene ends were 6 bases for V and 1 base for J; bases not matched to a gene: 9. CDR3 length: 16 amino acids. CDR3 region: CASRLTGRVSNQPQHF. DNA of the CDR3: TGTGCCAGCAGACTGACAGGGAGAGTAAGCAATCAGCCCCAGCATTTT.

The CDR3 here is CASSYDRASGYGYTF. The CDR3 nucleotides read TGTGCCAGCAGTTACGACAGGGCATCTGGCTATGGCTACACCTTC. This chain joins TRBV6-5 and TRBJ1-2, with 7 bases aligning to TRBD1. Trimming removed 2 bases from V and 4 bases from J; junction bases left unmatched: 7. Germline V gene lookup returns CDR1 MNHEY and CDR2 SVGAGI. This CDR3 comprises 15 residues.

The genes are TRBV5-1 and TRBJ2-7; TRBD2 matches 12 bases. The junction had 5 bases not matched to a gene; V was cut back by 4 bases and J by 3 bases. Germline V lookup: CDR1 SGHRS, CDR2 YFSETQ. The CDR3 has 15 amino acids. The CDR3 DNA sequence: TGCGCCAGCAGCGGAGGACTAGCGGGACACTACGAGCAGTACTTC. Protein: CASSGGLAGHYEQYF.

The chain has TRBV6-5 and TRBJ2-2; no clear D gene. The CDR3 loop spans 11 amino acids. Germline loops: CDR1 MNHEY, CDR2 SVGAGI. The V gene lost 4 bases and the J gene lost 7 bases, with 4 bases spanning the gap. CDR3 sequence: CASSFSGELFF. CDR3 nucleotides: TGTGCCAGCAGTTTTAGCGGGGAGCTGTTTTTT.